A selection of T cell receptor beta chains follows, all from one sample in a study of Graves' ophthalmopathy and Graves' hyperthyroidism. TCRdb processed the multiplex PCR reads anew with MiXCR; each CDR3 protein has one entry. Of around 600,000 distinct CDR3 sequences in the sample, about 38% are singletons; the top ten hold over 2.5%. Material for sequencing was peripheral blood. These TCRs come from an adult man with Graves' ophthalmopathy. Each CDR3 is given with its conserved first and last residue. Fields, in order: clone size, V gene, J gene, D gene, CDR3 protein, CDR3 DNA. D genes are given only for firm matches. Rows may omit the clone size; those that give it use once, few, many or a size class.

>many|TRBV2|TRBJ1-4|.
CASSGPGVSANEKLFF
TGTGCCAGCAGTGGCCCTGGGGTGTCGGCTAATGAAAAACTGTTTTTT
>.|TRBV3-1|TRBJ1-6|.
CASSPTQRDSPLHF
TGTGCCAGCAGCCCGACACAGAGGGATTCACCCCTCCACTTT
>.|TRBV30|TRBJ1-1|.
CAWSTGTPGAFF
TGTGCCTGGAGTACCGGGACACCGGGAGCTTTCTTT
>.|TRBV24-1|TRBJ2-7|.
CATSDGGNSYEQYF
TGTGCCACCAGTGATGGCGGGAACTCCTACGAGCAGTACTTC
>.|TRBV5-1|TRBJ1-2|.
CASKGILSNYGYTF
TGCGCCAGCAAGGGCATTCTTTCTAACTATGGCTACACCTTC
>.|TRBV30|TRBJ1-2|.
CAWGSGNGYTF
TGTGCCTGGGGATCCGGGAATGGCTACACCTTC
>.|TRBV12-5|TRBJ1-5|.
CASSSPPLGSNQPQHF
TGTGCCAGCAGTTCTCCCCCGCTGGGTTCCAATCAGCCCCAGCATTTT
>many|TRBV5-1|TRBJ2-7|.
CASSLAEGFAYEQYF
TGCGCCAGCAGCTTGGCCGAAGGTTTTGCCTACGAGCAGTACTTC
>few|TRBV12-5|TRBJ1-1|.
CASGLVLGQTFNTEAFF
TGTGCTAGTGGTTTGGTACTTGGACAGACATTCAACACTGAAGCTTTCTTT
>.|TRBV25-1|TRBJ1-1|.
CASRTSGRGSEAFF
TGTGCCAGCAGGACATCGGGAAGGGGTTCGGAAGCTTTCTTT
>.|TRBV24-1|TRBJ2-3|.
CATSDGSENTDTQYF
TGTGCCACCAGTGACGGCAGCGAGAACACAGATACGCAGTATTTT
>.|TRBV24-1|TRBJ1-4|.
CATSDSAGTEGEKLFF
TGTGCCACCAGTGATTCCGCCGGGACCGAGGGTGAAAAACTGTTTTTT
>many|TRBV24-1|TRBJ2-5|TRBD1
CATSETGAGSHETQYF
TGTGCCACCAGTGAGACAGGGGCGGGTTCGCACGAGACCCAGTACTTC
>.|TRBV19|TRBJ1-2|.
CASSAGVFGYTF
TGTGCCAGTAGTGCAGGGGTGTTTGGCTACACCTTC
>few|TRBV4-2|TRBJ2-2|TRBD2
CASRSPGLETGELFF
TGTGCCAGCCGGTCCCCGGGACTAGAGACCGGGGAGCTGTTTTTT
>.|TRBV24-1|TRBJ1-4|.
CAWSVLGGTGEKLFF
TGTGCCTGGAGTGTTTTGGGGGGAACGGGGGAAAAACTGTTTTTT
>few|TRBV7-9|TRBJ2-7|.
CASSLGIEVLRAGLQYF
TGTGCCAGCAGCTTAGGGATAGAGGTCCTAAGGGCCGGACTGCAGTACTTC
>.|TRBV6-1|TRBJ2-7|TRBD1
CASRFGQALSYEQYF
TGTGCCAGCCGCTTCGGACAGGCTCTCTCCTACGAGCAGTACTTC
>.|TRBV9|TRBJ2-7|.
CASSVGGKTYEQYF
TGTGCCAGCAGCGTAGGGGGCAAGACCTACGAGCAGTACTTC
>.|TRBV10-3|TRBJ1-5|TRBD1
CAIRTGGSRSSEHF
TGTGCCATCAGGACAGGGGGCTCGAGGTCCTCCGAGCATTTT
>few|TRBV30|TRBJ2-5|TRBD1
CAWSAGGGETQYF
TGTGCCTGGAGTGCAGGGGGCGGCGAGACCCAGTACTTC
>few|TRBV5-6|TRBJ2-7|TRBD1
CASQDRGGEQYF
TGTGCCAGCCAAGACAGGGGTGGTGAGCAGTACTTC
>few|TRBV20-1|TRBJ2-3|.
CSALSGLTDTQYF
TGCAGTGCCCTATCAGGGCTAACAGATACGCAGTATTTT
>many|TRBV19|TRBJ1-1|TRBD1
CASSIVARTGSLEAFF
TGTGCCAGTAGTATAGTCGCCCGGACAGGGAGTTTAGAAGCTTTCTTT
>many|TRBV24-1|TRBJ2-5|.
CATSGRSPQGGETQYF
TGTGCCACCAGTGGACGCTCCCCACAGGGAGGAGAGACCCAGTACTTC
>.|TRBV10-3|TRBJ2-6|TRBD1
CAISGTGEPTSGANVLTF
TGTGCCATCTCCGGGACAGGGGAGCCCACCTCTGGGGCCAACGTCCTGACTTTC
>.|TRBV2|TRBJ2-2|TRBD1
CASRGPGQGNTGELFF
TGTGCCAGCAGGGGTCCGGGACAGGGGAACACCGGGGAGCTGTTTTTT
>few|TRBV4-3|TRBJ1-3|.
CASRAGVLGNTIYF
TGCGCCAGCCGGGCGGGGGTACTCGGAAACACCATATATTTT
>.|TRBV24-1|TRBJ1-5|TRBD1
CATSGIDRVAPQHF
TGTGCCACCAGTGGAATAGACAGGGTGGCACCCCAGCATTTT
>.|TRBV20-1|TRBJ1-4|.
CSARDSRVGGVSEKLFF
TGCAGTGCTAGAGACAGCAGGGTCGGGGGAGTGAGTGAAAAACTGTTTTTT
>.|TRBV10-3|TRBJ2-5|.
CATGTQYF
TGTGCCACCGGGACACAGTACTTC
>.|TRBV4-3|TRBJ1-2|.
CASSQGRTGRGYGYTF
TGCGCCAGCAGCCAAGGGAGAACAGGCCGGGGCTATGGCTACACCTTC
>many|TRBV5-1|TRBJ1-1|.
CASSSQGTEAFF
TGCGCCAGCAGCTCACAGGGAACTGAAGCTTTCTTT
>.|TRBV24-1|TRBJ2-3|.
CATSDSPGRGGQDTQYF
TGTGCCACCAGTGATTCTCCGGGAAGGGGAGGACAAGATACGCAGTATTTT
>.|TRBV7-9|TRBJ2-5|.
CASSPQRGANLGETQYF
TGTGCCAGCAGCCCCCAGAGGGGGGCGAACTTAGGAGAGACCCAGTACTTC
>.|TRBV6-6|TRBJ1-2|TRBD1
CASQGAGGYPF
TGTGCCTCACAGGGGGCGGGCGGCTACCCCTTC
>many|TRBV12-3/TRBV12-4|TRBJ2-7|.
CASSLTGTGSSYEQYF
TGTGCCAGCAGTTTGACCGGGACCGGGAGCTCCTACGAGCAGTACTTC
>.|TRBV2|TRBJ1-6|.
CASSEALGAEGSPLHF
TGTGCCAGCAGTGAAGCGCTTGGGGCGGAAGGTTCACCCCTCCACTTT
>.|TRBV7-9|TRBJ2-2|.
CASSYPGGTGELFF
TGTGCCAGCAGCTACCCCGGGGGCACCGGGGAGCTGTTTTTT
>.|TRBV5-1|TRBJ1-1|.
CASSTPGGNTEAFF
TGCGCCAGCAGCACCCCGGGGGGGAACACTGAAGCTTTCTTT
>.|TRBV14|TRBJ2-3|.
CASSQWAGITDTQYF
TGTGCCAGCAGCCAATGGGCGGGAATCACAGATACGCAGTATTTT
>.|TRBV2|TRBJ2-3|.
CASALQGIPTDTQYF
TGTGCCAGCGCCCTCCAAGGGATTCCCACAGATACGCAGTATTTT
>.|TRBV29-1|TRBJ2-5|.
CSLADPGTQYF
TGCAGCTTAGCGGACCCGGGGACCCAGTACTTC
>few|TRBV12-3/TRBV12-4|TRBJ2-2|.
CASSFYDSTGELFF
TGTGCCAGCAGTTTTTACGACAGCACCGGGGAGCTGTTTTTT
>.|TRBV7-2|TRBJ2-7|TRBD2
CASSQDQASGSYEQYF
TGTGCCAGCAGCCAAGATCAGGCTAGCGGATCCTACGAGCAGTACTTC
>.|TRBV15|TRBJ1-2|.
CATSTLGRANYGYTF
TGTGCCACCAGCACCCTTGGCAGAGCTAACTATGGCTACACCTTC
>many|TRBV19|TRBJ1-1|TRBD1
CASRVRAGGTEAFF
TGTGCCAGTAGGGTAAGGGCAGGGGGCACTGAAGCTTTCTTT
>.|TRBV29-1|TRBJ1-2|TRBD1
CSVGTGGNGYTF
TGCAGCGTTGGGACAGGGGGAAATGGCTACACCTTC
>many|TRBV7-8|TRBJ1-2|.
CASSPRREGGYTF
TGTGCCAGCAGCCCGCGCCGGGAAGGGGGCTACACCTTC
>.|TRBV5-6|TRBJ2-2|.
CASSIRPGSWELFF
TGTGCCAGCAGCATTCGACCGGGTTCCTGGGAGCTGTTTTTT
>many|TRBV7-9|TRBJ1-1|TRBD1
CASSFLQGADTEAFF
TGTGCCAGCAGCTTTTTACAGGGGGCGGACACTGAAGCTTTCTTT
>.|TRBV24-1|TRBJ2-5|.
CATRGGTQYF
TGTGCCACCAGGGGGGGGACCCAGTACTTC
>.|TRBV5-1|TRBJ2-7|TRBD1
CASSSDRDGQYF
TGCGCCAGCAGCTCGGACAGGGACGGGCAGTACTTC
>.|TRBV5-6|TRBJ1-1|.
CASSLTENTGAFF
TGTGCCAGCAGCTTGACAGAGAACACTGGAGCTTTCTTT
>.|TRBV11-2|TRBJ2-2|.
CASSASTVTGELFF
TGTGCCAGCAGCGCAAGTACGGTCACCGGGGAGCTGTTTTTT
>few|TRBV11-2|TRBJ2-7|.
CASRERYEQYF
TGTGCCAGCCGAGAGAGGTACGAGCAGTACTTC
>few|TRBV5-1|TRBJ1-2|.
CASSLEGSGINYGYTF
TGCGCCAGCAGCTTGGAGGGGAGCGGAATTAACTATGGCTACACCTTC
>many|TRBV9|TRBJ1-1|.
CASSVGWESTEAFF
TGTGCCAGCAGCGTAGGCTGGGAGTCCACTGAAGCTTTCTTT
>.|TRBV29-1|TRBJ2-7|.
CCVHGIRYEQYF
TGCTGCGTCCACGGAATCCGATACGAGCAGTACTTC